This TCR beta chain comes out of a study of blood T cell repertoires in COVID-19. Study at large: The United States, Italy and Spain were the sources of the acute and convalescent COVID-19 samples.

This clone was detected once. Original data processing: Cell counts per sample came from amplifying reference gene primers. Repertoires were generated with immunoSEQ multiplex PCR, while TCRdb's copy carries only in-frame clones and drops some. From that table come the V and J calls and clone size; the DNA was used to work out D and trimming. The data show fewer than 200,000 clones, roughly four fifths seen once. The germline V gene encodes CDR1 MDHEN and CDR2 SYDVKM. V lost 5 bases and J 0 bases, leaving 10 bases between the germline ends. CDR3 length: 14 amino acids. This rearrangement joins TRBV28 to TRBJ1-1; TRBD1 is a possible D gene (6 bases). This TCR derives from an elderly woman with COVID-19, enrolled during active disease. The sample was peripheral blood. For the CDR3, the DNA is TGTGCCAGCAGTAACAGGGCCCTGAACACTGAAGCTTTCTTT. It codes for CASSNRALNTEAFF.